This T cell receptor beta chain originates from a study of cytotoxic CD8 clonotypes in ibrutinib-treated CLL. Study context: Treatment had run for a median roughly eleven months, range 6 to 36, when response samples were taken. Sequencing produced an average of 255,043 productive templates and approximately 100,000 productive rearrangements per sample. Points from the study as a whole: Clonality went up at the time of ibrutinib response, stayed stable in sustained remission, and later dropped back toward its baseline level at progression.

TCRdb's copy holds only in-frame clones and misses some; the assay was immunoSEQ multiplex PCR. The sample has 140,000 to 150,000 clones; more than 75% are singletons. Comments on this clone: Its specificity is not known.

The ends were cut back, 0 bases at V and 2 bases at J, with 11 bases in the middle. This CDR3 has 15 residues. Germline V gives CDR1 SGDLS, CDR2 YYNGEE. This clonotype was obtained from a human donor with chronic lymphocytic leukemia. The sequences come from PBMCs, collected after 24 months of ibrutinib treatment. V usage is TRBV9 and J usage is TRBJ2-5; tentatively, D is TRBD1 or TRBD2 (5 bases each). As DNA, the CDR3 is TGTGCCAGCAGCGTAGGTGGGGGAGCGCAAGAGACCCAGTACTTC. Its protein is CASSVGGGAQETQYF.